This T cell receptor (beta chain) was recovered during a study of T cells in Graves' hyperthyroidism and ophthalmopathy. A few counts support this clonotype. The antigen is unknown. RNA transcripts provided the source from which TCR beta CDR3 regions were amplified. Carried out on the TCR CDR3, a first-round RT-PCR used the HTBI primer set. MiXCR, applied by TCRdb to the multiplex PCR reads, yields one record per CDR3 protein. The sample lists more than 550,000 distinct CDR3 sequences; approximately 15% were seen once. Germline CDR1 LGHDT, CDR2 YNNKEL (reference sequence). This CDR3 is 18 amino acids long. V lost 4 bases to trimming and J lost 6 bases; unmatched junction nucleotides: 16. Study findings and constraints: Most thyroid clonotypes expanded above 0.001 were also detected in blood.

Stable hyperthyroidism: no ophthalmopathy progression over 18 months of follow-up. Thyroid ultrasound and orbital computed tomography, with clinical symptoms and serum thyroxine and TRAb, informed diagnoses. The specimen sequenced was blood. This receptor was taken from a man in his fifties or sixties with Graves' hyperthyroidism. The J gene is TRBJ2-1, the V gene TRBV3-1; TRBD2 aligns across 9 bases. CDR3: CASSRWGISGSNRNEQFF. CDR3 in DNA: TGTGCCAGCAGCCGTTGGGGAATTAGCGGGAGTAATCGCAATGAGCAGTTCTTC.